These 30 T cell receptor beta chains originate from one sample sequenced in a study of OX40 agonist ivuxolimab in advanced cancers. TCRdb's table, derived via immunoSEQ multiplex PCR, lists solely in-frame clones and lacks some. The table lists roughly 93,000 clones, about four fifths of them singletons. The sequencing here drew on CD4+ or CD8+ T cells sorted from blood, taken in a trial of the OX40 agonist ivuxolimab. Source of these receptors: an adult with an advanced solid tumor such as melanoma, head and neck, liver or kidney cancer.

This sequence joins TRBV19 and TRBJ2-7; D might be TRBD1 (5 bases). V lost 1 base to trimming and J lost 1 base, with 8 bases between them. CDR3 length: 14 amino acids. CDR1 LNHDA and CDR2 SQIVND come from the germline V gene (reference sequence). The CDR3 is CASSIAPGSYEQYF. The CDR3 DNA sequence: TGTGCCAGTAGTATAGCGCCAGGGTCCTACGAGCAGTACTTC.

The J gene is TRBJ1-4, the V gene TRBV19, with a weak D call TRBD1 (5 bases). Trimming pared 3 bases from V and 0 bases from J, leaving 14 bases between. The CDR3 has 17 amino acids. The V gene's germline CDR1 is LNHDA and CDR2 SQIVND (reference sequence). CDR3 sequence reads: CASSMRPGPATNEKLFF. CDR3 DNA: TGTGCCAGTAGTATGCGTCCGGGACCCGCAACTAATGAAAAACTGTTTTTT.

This chain joins TRBV19 and TRBJ1-1; D is undetermined. Between the trimmed V and J ends, which lost 3 bases and 0 bases, there was a span of 11 bases. Germline CDR1 reads LNHDA; CDR2 reads SQIVND (reference sequence). The CDR3 is 15 amino acids. This CDR3 is CASSISGGMNTEAFF. As DNA, the CDR3 is TGTGCCAGTAGTATTTCTGGCGGCATGAACACTGAAGCTTTCTTT.

The V gene is TRBV5-4, the J gene TRBJ2-1; no reliable D call. V dropped 2 bases and J dropped 10 bases, with 13 bases sitting between them. CDR3 length: 13 amino acids. CDR1 is SGHNT and CDR2 is YYREEE in the germline V gene (reference sequence). The CDR3 DNA follows: TGTGCCAGCAGCTTTGACCAAACTGGGGAGCAGTTCTTC. Amino acid sequence: CASSFDQTGEQFF.

V usage is TRBV7-9 and J usage is TRBJ1-4; D is ambiguous. Germline CDR1 reads SEHNR; CDR2 reads FQNEAQ (reference sequence). The CDR3 is 15 amino acids. Trimming stripped 8 bases from V and 0 bases from J, with 13 bases between. CDR3 amino acids: CASEDRAATNEKLFF. The CDR3 DNA reads as TGTGCCAGCGAGGACCGGGCTGCAACTAATGAAAAACTGTTTTTT. Full variable domain (missing parts from reference TRBV7-9 and TRBJ1-4): DTGVSQNPRHKITKRGQNVTFRCDPISEHNRLYWYRQTLGQGPEFLTYFQNEAQLEKSRLLSDRFSAERPKGSFSTLEIQRTEQGDSAMYLCASEDRAATNEKLFFGSGTQLSVL.

This chain uses TRBV27 with TRBJ1-1; 12 nucleotides match TRBD1. This CDR3 spans 16 amino acids. Germline CDR1 and CDR2: MNHEY and SMNVEV (reference sequence). V dropped 5 bases and J dropped 0; count of bases not matched to a gene: 4. CDR3 loop: CASSRGQGALNTEAFF. The CDR3 nucleotides are TGTGCCAGCAGTCGGGGACAGGGGGCTTTGAACACTGAAGCTTTCTTT.

The chain employs TRBV7-3 and TRBJ1-3, with D unresolved. The ends were cut back, 5 bases at V and 2 bases at J, with 10 bases in the middle. The CDR3 extends over 14 amino acids. The V gene's germline CDR1 is SGHTA and CDR2 FQGTGA. Here the CDR3 reads CASSPTGPGNTIYF. The DNA of the CDR3 is TGTGCCAGCAGCCCTACCGGTCCTGGAAACACCATATATTTT.

J is TRBJ1-5 and V is TRBV7-2; D is uncertain. The CDR3 has 13 amino acids. V was pared by 2 bases and J by 4 bases, with 6 bases between. The germline CDR1 and CDR2 sequences are SGHTA and FQGNSA. The CDR3 here is CASSLWENQPQHF. CDR3 sequence (DNA): TGTGCCAGCAGCTTATGGGAAAATCAGCCCCAGCATTTT.

This chain links TRBV27 with TRBJ1-6, with TRBD1 as a possible D gene (6 bases). The V gene's germline CDR1 is MNHEY and CDR2 SMNVEV (reference sequence). V was shortened by 6 bases and J by 9 bases, with 12 bases between the two germline ends. The length of the CDR3 is 13 residues. The CDR3 is CASRLQGPSPLHF. Here the CDR3 DNA reads TGTGCCAGCAGGTTACAGGGCCCTTCACCCCTCCACTTT.

The J gene is TRBJ2-6, the V gene TRBV10-1; D ambiguous. The V gene's germline CDR1 is WNHNN and CDR2 SYGVQD (reference sequence). The CDR3 extends over 18 amino acids. CDR3: CPAVTSKDRTSRANVLTF. In DNA form, the CDR3 reads TGCCCAGCAGTGACATCCAAAGATCGCACAAGTCGGGCCAACGTCCTGACTTTC.

The chain combines TRBV6-5 with TRBJ1-2, with TRBD1 matching 8 bases. The germline gives CDR1 MNHEY, CDR2 SVGAGI. This CDR3 has 14 residues. The V and J ends lost 10 bases and 4 bases, in that order; junction bases with no gene match: 11. The CDR3 coding sequence is TGTGCCACAACTAGACAGGGGACATCCTATGGCTACACCTTC. This encodes CATTRQGTSYGYTF.

V is TRBV9 and J is TRBJ2-6, with TRBD1 as a possible D gene (7 bases). The CDR3 length is 13 residues. Germline V CDR1 and CDR2: SGDLS, YYNGEE. The germline V and J ends were trimmed by 10 bases and 4 bases, with 12 bases remaining between them. CDR3 loop: CASRGAGANVLTF. The CDR3 DNA sequence: TGTGCCTCCAGGGGGGCGGGGGCCAACGTCCTGACTTTC.

This rearrangement joins TRBV11-2 to TRBJ1-1; D is unclear. CDR1 is SGHAT, CDR2 FQNNGV, per germline. Trimming removed 3 bases at V and 4 bases at J, with 15 bases between. The CDR3 loop spans 15 amino acids. The CDR3 loop is CASSFWIRGGTEAFF. The DNA of the CDR3 is TGTGCCAGCAGCTTTTGGATCCGGGGAGGCACTGAAGCTTTCTTT.

The chain carries TRBV5-4 and TRBJ1-1; D gene ambiguous. The V end was cut by 1 base, the J end by 4 bases, with 11 bases between. This CDR3 is built from 14 residues. CDR1 SGHNT and CDR2 YYREEE come from the germline V gene (reference sequence). CDR3 DNA sequence: TGTGCCAGCAGCTTGACTCGGGGTAGCACTGAAGCTTTCTTT. It encodes CASSLTRGSTEAFF.

This chain connects TRBV7-9 to TRBJ2-7; 10 bases fit TRBD2. Trimming at V came to 2 bases and at J to 2 bases, leaving 9 bases not matched to a gene. Germline V gene lookup returns CDR1 SEHNR and CDR2 FQNEAQ (reference sequence). The CDR3 extends over 17 amino acids. For the CDR3, the DNA is TGTGCCAGCAGCTTACCTTCTAGCGGGAGTGGGACCTACGAGCAGTACTTC. This sequence encodes CASSLPSSGSGTYEQYF.

J is TRBJ2-1 and V is TRBV7-9; 9 bases are shared with TRBD1. Germline V lookup: CDR1 SEHNR, CDR2 FQNEAQ (reference sequence). The J segment lost 4 bases and the V segment lost 5 bases, leaving 6 bases of the junction unmatched. This CDR3 has 15 residues. CDR3 coding DNA: TGTGCCAGCAGCCCCATACAGGGGGCGTACAATGAGCAGTTCTTC. Protein sequence: CASSPIQGAYNEQFF.

This clone has more than one count but fewer than ten. The CDR3 nucleotides read TGTGCCAGCAGCTTATCTAGCTTTACCACAGGGACCGGCTACACCTTC. Translating gives CASSLSSFTTGTGYTF. J is TRBJ1-2 and V is TRBV11-2; D might be TRBD1 (6 bases). The CDR3 contains 16 residues. V lost 2 bases and J 8 bases, leaving 21 bases between the germline ends. The germline V gene has CDR1 SGHAT and CDR2 FQNNGV.

This chain links TRBV10-2 with TRBJ1-5; TRBD1 is a possible D gene (6 bases). This CDR3 region has 15 residues. V shed 7 bases and J shed 7 bases, with 20 bases lying between them. Per the germline V gene, CDR1 is WSHSY and CDR2 is SAAADI. CDR3 protein: CASTGGRQGIQPQHF. The DNA of the CDR3 is TGCGCCAGCACCGGGGGGAGGCAGGGGATCCAGCCCCAGCATTTT.

This chain links TRBV11-2 with TRBJ2-5; no firm D call. The V gene lost 3 bases and the J gene lost 4 bases, with 6 bases spanning the gap. Per the germline V gene, CDR1 is SGHAT and CDR2 is FQNNGV. The CDR3 sequence is 12 residues long. Here the CDR3 DNA reads TGTGCCAGCAGCTTCCTGGGAGAGACCCAGTACTTC. Translated, it gives CASSFLGETQYF.

This clone has only a few counts. The chain carries TRBV5-6 and TRBJ2-5, with no clear D. V shed 0 bases and J shed 1 base, with 7 bases lying between them. Germline V gives CDR1 SGHDT, CDR2 YYEEEE. The CDR3 covers 14 residues. The CDR3 DNA reads TGTGCCAGCAGCTTGGAAGGGCTCCAAGAGACCCAGTACTTC. Translation gives CASSLEGLQETQYF.

This chain links TRBV11-1 with TRBJ2-1, with 14 bases lining up with TRBD2. The V gene end was trimmed by 5 bases and the J gene end by 1 base; junction bases not matched to a gene: 10. This CDR3 is built from 19 residues. Germline V gene data show CDR1 as SGHAT and CDR2 as FQDESV (reference sequence). DNA for the CDR3: TGTGCCAGCAGCCCCTTCGGGACTAGCGGGGGAGCGTCCTACAATGAGCAGTTCTTC. Translation gives CASSPFGTSGGASYNEQFF.

The chain joins TRBV19 to TRBJ1-2; D perhaps matches TRBD1 (5 bases). There are 14 residues in the CDR3. The ends were cut back, 5 bases at V and 5 bases at J, with 15 bases in the middle. Looked up from germline, CDR1 is LNHDA and CDR2 is SQIVND (reference sequence). Here the CDR3 DNA reads TGTGCCAGTAGTCCCGGGGGGACCCCTTATGGCTACACCTTC. Amino acid sequence: CASSPGGTPYGYTF.

The gene calls are TRBV5-6 and TRBJ2-2; D ambiguous. Trimming stripped 2 bases from V and 8 bases from J, with 7 bases between. This CDR3 contains 12 residues. Germline V CDR1 and CDR2: SGHDT, YYEEEE. This CDR3 reads CASSLITGELFF. CDR3 DNA: TGTGCCAGCAGCTTAATCACAGGGGAGCTGTTTTTT.

The rearrangement joins TRBV12-5 to TRBJ1-1; no definite D call. The V gene lost 2 bases and the J gene lost 3 bases, with 7 bases spanning the gap. CDR3 length: 13 amino acids. Germline loops: CDR1 LGHNT, CDR2 FRNRAP. The CDR3 reads CASGLPGYTEAFF. The DNA for the CDR3 is TGTGCTAGTGGTTTGCCGGGTTACACTGAAGCTTTCTTT.

V usage is TRBV7-3 and J usage is TRBJ2-3; TRBD2 matches at 7 bases. V trimming: 5 bases; J trimming: 6 bases; junction bases outside the gene matches: 11. CDR1 is SGHTA and CDR2 is FQGTGA in the germline V gene. The CDR3 consists of 15 residues. This CDR3 reads CASSRGDSLGDTQYF. The CDR3 region has the DNA TGTGCCAGCAGCCGGGGGGACTCACTAGGTGATACGCAGTATTTT.

This chain joins TRBV5-1 and TRBJ2-7; the match to TRBD1 covers 7 bases. Trimming removed 0 bases from V and 3 bases from J; junction bases left unmatched: 3. Germline values: CDR1 SGHRS, CDR2 YFSETQ. CDR3 length: 14 amino acids. DNA for the CDR3: TGCGCCAGCAGCTTGGGACAGGGATTCTACGAGCAGTACTTC. It encodes CASSLGQGFYEQYF.

This clone has only a few counts. This chain connects TRBV6-6 to TRBJ2-5, with D uncertain. CDR3 length: 14 amino acids. V was pared by 1 base and J by 1 base, with 7 bases between. CDR1 and CDR2 from the germline V gene are MNHNY and SVGAGI (reference sequence). CDR3 loop: CASSYLTGQETQYF. CDR3 in DNA: TGTGCCAGCAGTTACTTAACCGGCCAAGAGACCCAGTACTTC.

The J gene is TRBJ2-7, the V gene TRBV27; 14 bases match TRBD2. With 5 bases clipped from V and 0 bases from J, the junction kept 3 bases outside the gene matches. The CDR3 consists of 16 residues. In germline, CDR1 is MNHEY, CDR2 SMNVEV (reference sequence). Here the CDR3 reads CASSGTSGGSSYEQYF. For the CDR3, the DNA is TGTGCCAGCAGTGGGACTAGCGGGGGCAGCTCCTACGAGCAGTACTTC.

The rearrangement links TRBV10-3 to TRBJ1-5; D may be TRBD1 (5 bases). The CDR3 consists of 15 residues. Trimming shortened V by 3 bases and J by 1 base, and 10 bases separated the two germline ends. CDR1 is ENHRY and CDR2 is SYGVKD in the germline V gene. CDR3 loop: CAISDPGTSNQPQHF. CDR3 bases: TGTGCCATCAGTGATCCCGGGACCAGCAATCAGCCCCAGCATTTT.

CDR3 bases: TGCGCAGGGGGGGGTACAGAAAATTCACCCCTCCACTTT. Translation gives CAGGGTENSPLHF. The V and J genes are TRBV23-1 and TRBJ1-6; a possible D gene is TRBD1 (6 bases). TRBV23-1 is an ORF; its function is uncertain. The CDR3 contains 13 residues.